This T cell receptor (beta chain) appears in the sequencing data of a study of Tregs in tolerant kidney transplant recipients. Study-wide results and limits: Some patients' samples used different primers over time, so nucleotide sequences weren't comparable.

V gave up 0 bases and J gave up 0 bases; unmatched junction bases: 6. This CDR3 region has 17 residues. CDR1 and CDR2 from the germline V gene are SGHRS and YFSETQ. On this clone itself: Its target is not known.

Unstimulated Tregs (CD4+CD25+CD127-) and CD4+CD25- non-Tregs were sorted from PBMCs. Repertoires were generated with immunoSEQ multiplex PCR, while TCRdb's copy carries only in-frame clones and drops some. The data show roughly 69,000 clones, with 95% to 98% seen just once and around 0.34% held by the top ten. Sequencing was performed on Tregs from blood, taken before the transplant. The gene calls are TRBV5-1 and TRBJ2-1; 7 bases fit TRBD2. This TCR derives from a human donor who received a combined kidney and bone marrow transplant. CDR3 residues: CASSLGGGGSSYNEQFF. CDR3 DNA: TGCGCCAGCAGCTTGGGGGGGGGTGGCAGCTCCTACAATGAGCAGTTCTTC.